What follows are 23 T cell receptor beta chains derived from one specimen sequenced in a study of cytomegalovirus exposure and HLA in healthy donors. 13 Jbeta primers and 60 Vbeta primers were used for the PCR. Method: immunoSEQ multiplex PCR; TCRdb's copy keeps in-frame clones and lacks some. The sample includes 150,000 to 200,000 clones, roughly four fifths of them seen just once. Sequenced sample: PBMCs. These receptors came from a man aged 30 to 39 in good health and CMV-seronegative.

The CDR3 DNA follows: TGTGCCAGCAGGATGACAGGGCCGGGCAATCAGCCCCAGCATTTT. It yields the protein CASRMTGPGNQPQHF. V is TRBV28 and J is TRBJ1-5; 7 bases align to TRBD1. CDR3 size: 15 residues. CDR1 is MDHEN and CDR2 is SYDVKM in the germline V gene. J was trimmed by 2 bases and V by 6 bases; bases with no gene match: 7.

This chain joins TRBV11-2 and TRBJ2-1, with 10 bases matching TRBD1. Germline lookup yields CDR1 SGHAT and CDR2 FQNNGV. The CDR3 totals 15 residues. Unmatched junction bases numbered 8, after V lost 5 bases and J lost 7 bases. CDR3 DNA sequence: TGTGCCAGCAGCACCCGACAGGGGGCCGGTAATGAGCAGTTCTTC. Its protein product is CASSTRQGAGNEQFF.

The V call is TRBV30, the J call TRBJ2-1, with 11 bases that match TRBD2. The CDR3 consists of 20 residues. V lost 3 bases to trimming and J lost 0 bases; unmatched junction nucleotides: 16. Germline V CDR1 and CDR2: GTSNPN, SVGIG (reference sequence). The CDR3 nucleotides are TGTGCCTGGAGGGCCCGAAAACTAGCGGGAGACCCCAGCTCCTACAATGAGCAGTTCTTC. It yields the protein CAWRARKLAGDPSSYNEQFF.

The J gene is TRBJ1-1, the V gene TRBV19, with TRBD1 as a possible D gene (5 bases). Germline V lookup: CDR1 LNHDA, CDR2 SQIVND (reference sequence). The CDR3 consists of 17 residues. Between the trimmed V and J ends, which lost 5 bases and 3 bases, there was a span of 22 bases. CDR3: CASSPRSGLRRDTEAFF. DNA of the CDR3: TGTGCCAGTAGTCCCCGATCGGGACTCAGGAGGGACACTGAAGCTTTCTTT. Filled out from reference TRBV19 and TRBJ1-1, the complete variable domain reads DGGITQSPKYLFRKEGQNVTLSCEQNLNHDAMYWYRQDPGQGLRLIYYSQIVNDFQKGDIAEGYSVSREKKESFPLTVTSAQKNPTAFYLCASSPRSGLRRDTEAFFGQGTRLTVV.

The CDR3 DNA sequence: TGTGCCAGCAGCTTAAACAGTATTGAAGCTTTCTTT. The encoded protein is CASSLNSIEAFF. V gene TRBV5-4 combines with J gene TRBJ1-1, with D unresolved. The CDR3 runs 12 residues. Germline V CDR1 and CDR2: SGHNT, YYREEE (reference sequence). Trimming removed 2 bases at V and 7 bases at J, with 9 bases between.

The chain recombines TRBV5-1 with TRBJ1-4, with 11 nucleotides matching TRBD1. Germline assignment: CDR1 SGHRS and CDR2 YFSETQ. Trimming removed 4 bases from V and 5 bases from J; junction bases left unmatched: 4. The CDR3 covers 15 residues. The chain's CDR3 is CASSQGDRGNEKLFF. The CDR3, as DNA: TGCGCCAGCAGCCAAGGGGACAGGGGGAATGAAAAACTGTTTTTT.

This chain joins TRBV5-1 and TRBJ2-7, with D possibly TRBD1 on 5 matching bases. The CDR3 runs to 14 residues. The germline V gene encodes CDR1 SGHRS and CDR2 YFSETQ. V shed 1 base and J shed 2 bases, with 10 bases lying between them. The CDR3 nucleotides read TGCGCCAGCAGCTTGATACAGGACCCCTACGAGCAGTACTTC. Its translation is CASSLIQDPYEQYF.

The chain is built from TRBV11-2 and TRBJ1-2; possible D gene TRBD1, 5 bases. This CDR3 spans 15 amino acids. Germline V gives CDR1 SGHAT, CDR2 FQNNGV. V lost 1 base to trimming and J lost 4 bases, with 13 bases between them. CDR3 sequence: CASSLGQGNSYGYTF. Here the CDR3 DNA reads TGTGCCAGCAGCTTAGGGCAGGGAAACAGCTATGGCTACACCTTC.

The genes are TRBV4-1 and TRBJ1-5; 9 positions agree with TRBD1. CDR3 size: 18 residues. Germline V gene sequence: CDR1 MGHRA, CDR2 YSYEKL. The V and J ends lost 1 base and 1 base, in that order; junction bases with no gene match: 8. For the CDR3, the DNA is TGCGCCAGCAGCCAAGTAACCCGGGGGACAGGGAGCAATCAGCCCCAGCATTTT. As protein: CASSQVTRGTGSNQPQHF.

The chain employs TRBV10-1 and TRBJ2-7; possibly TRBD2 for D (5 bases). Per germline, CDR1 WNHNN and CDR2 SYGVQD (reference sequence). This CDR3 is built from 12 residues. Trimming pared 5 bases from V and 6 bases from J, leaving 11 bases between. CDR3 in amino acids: CASSSTRGEQYF. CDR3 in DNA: TGCGCCAGCAGTTCCACTAGAGGCGAGCAGTACTTC.

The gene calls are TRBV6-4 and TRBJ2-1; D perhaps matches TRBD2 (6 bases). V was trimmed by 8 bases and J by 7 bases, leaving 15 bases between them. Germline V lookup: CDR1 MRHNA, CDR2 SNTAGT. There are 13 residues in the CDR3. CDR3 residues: CASGAGSPNEQFF. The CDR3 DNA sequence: TGTGCCAGCGGTGCGGGGAGTCCGAATGAGCAGTTCTTC.

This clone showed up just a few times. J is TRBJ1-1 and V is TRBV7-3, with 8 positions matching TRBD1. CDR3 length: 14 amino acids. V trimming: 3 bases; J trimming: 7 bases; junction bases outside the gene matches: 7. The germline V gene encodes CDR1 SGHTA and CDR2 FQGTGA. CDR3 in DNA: TGTGCCAGCAGCTTGAGGGGGGGGACAGGTGAAGCTTTCTTT. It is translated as CASSLRGGTGEAFF.

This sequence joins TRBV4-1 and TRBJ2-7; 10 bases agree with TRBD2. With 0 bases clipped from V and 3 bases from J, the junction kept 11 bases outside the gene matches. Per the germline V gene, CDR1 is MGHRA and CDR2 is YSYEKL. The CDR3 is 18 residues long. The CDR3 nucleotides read TGCGCCAGCAGCCAAGATTTCATGGCTAGCGGGAGTTTCTACGAGCAGTACTTC. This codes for CASSQDFMASGSFYEQYF.

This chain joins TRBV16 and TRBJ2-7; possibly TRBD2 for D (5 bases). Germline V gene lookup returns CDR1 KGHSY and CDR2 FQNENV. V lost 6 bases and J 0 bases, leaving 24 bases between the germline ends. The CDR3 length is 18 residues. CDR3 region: CASSHLAQRRLDSYEQYF. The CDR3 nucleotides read TGTGCCAGCAGTCATTTAGCGCAGCGGAGGCTCGACTCCTACGAGCAGTACTTC.

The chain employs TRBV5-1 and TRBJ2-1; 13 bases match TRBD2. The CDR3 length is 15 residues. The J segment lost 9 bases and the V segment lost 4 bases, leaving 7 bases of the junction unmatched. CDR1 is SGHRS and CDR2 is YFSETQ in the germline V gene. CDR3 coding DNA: TGCGCCAGCAGCCCCGGACTAGCGGGAGTCTTTGAGCAGTTCTTC. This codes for CASSPGLAGVFEQFF.

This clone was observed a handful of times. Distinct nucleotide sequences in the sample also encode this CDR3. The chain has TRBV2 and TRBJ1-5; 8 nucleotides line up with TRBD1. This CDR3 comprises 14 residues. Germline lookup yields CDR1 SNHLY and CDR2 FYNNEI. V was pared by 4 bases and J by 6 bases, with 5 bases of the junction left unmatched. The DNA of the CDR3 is TGTGCCAGCAGTGGACAGGGGAGGATTCAGCCCCAGCATTTT. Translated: CASSGQGRIQPQHF.

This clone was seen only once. CDR3: CASRASGTGGFEQYF. The CDR3 nucleotides read TGTGCCAGCAGAGCCTCCGGGACAGGGGGTTTCGAGCAGTACTTC. This chain joins TRBV6-1 and TRBJ2-7; the match to TRBD1 covers 11 bases. The CDR3 runs 15 residues. The V segment lost 6 bases and the J segment 6 bases; nucleotides outside the gene matches: 10. Germline-derived CDR1 and CDR2 are MNHNS and SASEGT.

CDR3 residues: CASSPQTGSLSNQPQHF. The CDR3 nucleotides are TGTGCCAGCAGTCCCCAGACAGGGAGCCTCAGCAATCAGCCCCAGCATTTT. J is TRBJ1-5 and V is TRBV27; 7 nucleotides agree with TRBD1. The CDR3 has 17 amino acids. V lost 5 bases and J lost 1; bases outside the gene matches: 11. CDR1 and CDR2 (germline): MNHEY, SMNVEV (reference sequence).

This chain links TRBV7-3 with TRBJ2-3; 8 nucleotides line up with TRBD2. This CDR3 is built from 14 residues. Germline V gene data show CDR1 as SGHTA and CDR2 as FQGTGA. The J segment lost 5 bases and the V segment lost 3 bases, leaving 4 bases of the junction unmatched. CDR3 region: CASSLGLVIDTQYF. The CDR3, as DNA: TGTGCCAGCAGCTTGGGACTAGTTATAGATACGCAGTATTTT.

The CDR3 spells CSVSQAHEQYF. The CDR3 coding sequence is TGCAGCGTCTCACAGGCCCACGAGCAGTACTTC. The rearrangement uses TRBV29-1 and TRBJ2-7; D might be TRBD1 (5 bases). The CDR3 is 11 amino acids. V was shortened by 6 bases and J by 5 bases, with 11 bases between the two germline ends. CDR1 is SQVTM, CDR2 ANQGSEA, per germline.

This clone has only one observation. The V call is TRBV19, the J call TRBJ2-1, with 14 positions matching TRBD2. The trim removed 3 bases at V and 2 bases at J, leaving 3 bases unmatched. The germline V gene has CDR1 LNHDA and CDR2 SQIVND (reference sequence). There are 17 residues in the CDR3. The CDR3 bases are TGTGCCAGTAGTATCCCGGGACTAGCGGGAGCCTACAATGAGCAGTTCTTC. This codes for CASSIPGLAGAYNEQFF.

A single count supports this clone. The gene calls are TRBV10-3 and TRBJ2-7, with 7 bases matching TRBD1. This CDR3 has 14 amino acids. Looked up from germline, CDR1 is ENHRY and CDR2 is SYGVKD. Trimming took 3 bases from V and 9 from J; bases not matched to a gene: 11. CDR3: CAISDPGTERRQYF. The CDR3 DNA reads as TGTGCCATCAGTGACCCGGGGACAGAGCGTAGGCAGTACTTC.

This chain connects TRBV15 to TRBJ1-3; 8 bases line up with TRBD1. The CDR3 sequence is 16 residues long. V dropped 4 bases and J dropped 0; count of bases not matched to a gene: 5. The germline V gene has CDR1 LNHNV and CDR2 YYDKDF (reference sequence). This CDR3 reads CATSTETGGSGNTIYF. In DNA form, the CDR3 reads TGTGCCACCAGCACCGAAACAGGGGGCTCTGGAAACACCATATATTTT.